This T cell receptor (beta chain) derives from a study of technical replicates of blood from a few donors. CDR1 is SGDLS, CDR2 YYNGEE, per germline. The CDR3 spans 19 residues. J lost 4 bases, V lost 0 bases, and 13 bases had no gene match. The assay was immunoSEQ multiplex PCR, and TCRdb's table has in-frame clones only and misses some. The repertoire has tens of thousands of clones, 92% of them found once; the top ten carry about 0.27%. The chain recombines TRBV9 with TRBJ1-6; 7 nucleotides agree with TRBD1. The sample taken for sequencing was T cells isolated from PBMCs. This receptor was taken from a human donor in good health. This CDR3 is CASSVGTGGSSDYNSPLHF. The CDR3 nucleotides read TGTGCCAGCAGCGTAGGGACAGGAGGATCAAGCGATTATAATTCACCCCTCCACTTT.